The sequence of this TCR beta chain was determined in a study of T cells in Graves' hyperthyroidism and ophthalmopathy. CDR1 is MNHEY, CDR2 SMNVEV, per germline (reference sequence). The CDR3 is made up of 14 amino acids. V lost 6 bases and J lost 5, with 14 bases in between. Amplified regions were TCR beta CDR3 sequences from RNA transcripts. A first-round RT-PCR of the TCR CDR3 used the HTBI primer set. TCRdb re-derived calls from the multiplex PCR reads in MiXCR, one entry per CDR3 protein. The table has fewer than 400,000 distinct CDR3 sequences, around 15% seen once; the top ten hold around 27%. This clonotype was observed at least ten times.

The sample was blood. This chain joins TRBV27 and TRBJ2-1, with D perhaps being TRBD1 or TRBD2 (5 bases each). This sequence was found in a man aged 50-60 years with Graves' ophthalmopathy. This CDR3 reads CASRADWTNNEQFF. As DNA, the CDR3 is TGTGCCAGCAGGGCGGACTGGACAAACAATGAGCAGTTCTTC.